Listed below are T cell receptor beta chains from one sample, sequenced in a study of blood T cell repertoires in COVID-19. The protocol was immunoSEQ multiplex PCR, while the TCRdb copy is restricted to in-frame clones and leaves out a portion. The data contain roughly 190,000 clones, roughly 82% of them singletons. The sample was peripheral blood. The receptors shown here come from a woman aged 60-75 years with COVID-19, enrolled during active disease. CDR3s include the opening cysteine and the closing phenylalanine or tryptophan. The D gene is left open where the match is weak. Clone size is not always given. Where it is, it says once, few, many or a class for expanded clones.

TRBV14	TRBD1	NA	TRBJ2-3	TGTGCCAGCAGCCGTCAGACAGGGCTGTCTACGGATACGCAGTATTTT	CASSRQTGLSTDTQYF
TRBV6-2/TRBV6-3	TRBD1	NA	TRBJ1-2	TGTGCCAGCAGTCCGGGACAGGGAAGTGGCTACACCTTC	CASSPGQGSGYTF
TRBV10-1	NA	NA	TRBJ1-1	TGCGCCAGCAGTGCAAGCCTTAACACTGAAGCTTTCTTT	CASSASLNTEAFF
TRBV4-1	NA	few	TRBJ2-7	TGCGCCAGCAGCCAAGTATCGGGGTTGGATTACGAGCAGTACTTC	CASSQVSGLDYEQYF
TRBV9	NA	NA	TRBJ1-6	TGTGCCAGCAGCGTAGACGGGGGTAATTCACCCCTCCACTTT	CASSVDGGNSPLHF
TRBV5-4	NA	NA	TRBJ1-2	TGTGCCAGCAGCTTGGAACAGGCACAACCCACTGGCTACACCTTC	CASSLEQAQPTGYTF
TRBV2	TRBD1	once	TRBJ1-3	TGTGCCAGCAGTGAAGCTTCGGACAGGAGCTCTGGAAACACCATATATTTT	CASSEASDRSSGNTIYF
TRBV6-2/TRBV6-3	TRBD1	NA	TRBJ1-5	TGTGCCAGCAGCGTAGGAGGGGGCTTCAATCAGCCCCAGCATTTT	CASSVGGGFNQPQHF
TRBV3-1/TRBV3-2	NA	NA	TRBJ2-5	TGTGCCAGCAGCCCATCGGGACAAGAGACCCAGTACTTC	CASSPSGQETQYF
TRBV27	TRBD1	NA	TRBJ1-2	TGTGCCAGCAGTCCGGGGGGACAGGGATATAACTATGGCTACACCTTC	CASSPGGQGYNYGYTF
TRBV5-1	NA	NA	TRBJ1-1	TGCGCCAGCAGTTACACCGGGGGAAGTAACACTGAAGCTTTCTTT	CASSYTGGSNTEAFF
TRBV11-2	NA	NA	TRBJ1-1	TGTGCCAGCAGCTTGCGGGGGCACACTGAAGCTTTCTTT	CASSLRGHTEAFF
TRBV29-1	TRBD2	NA	TRBJ2-3	TGCAGCGTCCAAAGAGGTAGCGGGGAGATAGATACGCAGTATTTT	CSVQRGSGEIDTQYF
TRBV3-1/TRBV3-2	TRBD2	NA	TRBJ2-7	TGTGCCAGCAGCCGACTAGCGGGAAGTTACGAGCAGTACTTC	CASSRLAGSYEQYF
TRBV9	TRBD1	NA	TRBJ2-1	TGTGCCAGCAGCGTTACAGGGGTGTACAATGAGCAGTTCTTC	CASSVTGVYNEQFF
TRBV6-5	NA	NA	TRBJ2-1	TGTGCCAGCAGTTACTCGCAGGGTAGGAAAAAGTTCTTC	CASSYSQGRKKFF
TRBV15	NA	few	TRBJ2-2	TGTGCCACCAGCTTCGGACAGAACACCGGGGAGCTGTTTTTT	CATSFGQNTGELFF
TRBV18	TRBD1	NA	TRBJ1-2	TGTGCCAGCTCACCACAGGGGGCTGGCTACACCTTC	CASSPQGAGYTF
TRBV6-1	NA	once	TRBJ1-2	TGTGCCAGCAGTGAGCCGGGGTACTACACCTTC	CASSEPGYYTF
TRBV7-2	TRBD1	NA	TRBJ1-2	TGTGCCAGCAGCCCCCCTCCGGCGACAGGGGCGCAGGACTACACCTTC	CASSPPPATGAQDYTF
TRBV19	NA	NA	TRBJ1-1	TGTGCCAGTAGTATAGATGCGGGTAGGAACACTGAAGCTTTCTTT	CASSIDAGRNTEAFF
TRBV27	NA	NA	TRBJ2-2	TGTGCCAGCAGTCACAGGGAATCCACCGGGGAGCTGTTTTTT	CASSHRESTGELFF
TRBV7-9	NA	NA	TRBJ2-1	TGTGCCAGCAGCTTCCGTGGGGGAGGACACAATGAGCAGTTCTTC	CASSFRGGGHNEQFF
TRBV5-1	NA	NA	TRBJ2-5	TGCGCCAGCAGCTTCGACAGACAAGAGACCCAGTACTTC	CASSFDRQETQYF
TRBV30	NA	NA	TRBJ1-2	TGTGCCTGGAGCCATATTCCTAGCTCCCATGGCCACACCTTC	CAWSHIPSSHGHTF
TRBV30	TRBD1	NA	TRBJ1-6	TGTGCCTGGAGTGTGGGTCAGGGGGCTTCACCCCTCCACTTT	CAWSVGQGASPLHF
TRBV11-3	NA	once	TRBJ2-5	TGTGCCAGCAGCTTAGGCCTTCAGGGTGGGGAGACCCAGTACTTC	CASSLGLQGGETQYF
TRBV5-1	NA	NA	TRBJ1-1	TGCGCCAGCAGCTTGGCCGGAGGGGTGGGGGACACTGAAGCTTTCTTT	CASSLAGGVGDTEAFF
TRBV5-4	NA	NA	TRBJ2-5	TGTGCCAGCAGCTTGTGGGGTGGGAGGAAAGAGACCCAGTACTTC	CASSLWGGRKETQYF
TRBV6-5	TRBD2	NA	TRBJ2-1	TGTGCCAGCAGCGCTAGCGGGAGTGTCAATGAGCAGTTCTTC	CASSASGSVNEQFF